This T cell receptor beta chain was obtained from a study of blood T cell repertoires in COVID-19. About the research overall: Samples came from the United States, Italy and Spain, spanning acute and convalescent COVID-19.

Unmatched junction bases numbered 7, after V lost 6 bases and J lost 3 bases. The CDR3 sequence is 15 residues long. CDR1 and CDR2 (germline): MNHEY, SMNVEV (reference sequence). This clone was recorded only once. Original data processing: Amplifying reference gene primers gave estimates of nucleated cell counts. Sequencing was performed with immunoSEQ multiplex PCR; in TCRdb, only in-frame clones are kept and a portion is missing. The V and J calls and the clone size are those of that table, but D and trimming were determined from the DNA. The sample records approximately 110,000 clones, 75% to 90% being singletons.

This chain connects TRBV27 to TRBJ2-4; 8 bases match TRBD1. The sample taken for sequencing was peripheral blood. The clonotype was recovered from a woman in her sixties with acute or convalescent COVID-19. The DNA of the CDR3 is TGTGCCAGCAGCAAAGGACAGGGTGACAAAAACATTCAGTACTTC. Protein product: CASSKGQGDKNIQYF.